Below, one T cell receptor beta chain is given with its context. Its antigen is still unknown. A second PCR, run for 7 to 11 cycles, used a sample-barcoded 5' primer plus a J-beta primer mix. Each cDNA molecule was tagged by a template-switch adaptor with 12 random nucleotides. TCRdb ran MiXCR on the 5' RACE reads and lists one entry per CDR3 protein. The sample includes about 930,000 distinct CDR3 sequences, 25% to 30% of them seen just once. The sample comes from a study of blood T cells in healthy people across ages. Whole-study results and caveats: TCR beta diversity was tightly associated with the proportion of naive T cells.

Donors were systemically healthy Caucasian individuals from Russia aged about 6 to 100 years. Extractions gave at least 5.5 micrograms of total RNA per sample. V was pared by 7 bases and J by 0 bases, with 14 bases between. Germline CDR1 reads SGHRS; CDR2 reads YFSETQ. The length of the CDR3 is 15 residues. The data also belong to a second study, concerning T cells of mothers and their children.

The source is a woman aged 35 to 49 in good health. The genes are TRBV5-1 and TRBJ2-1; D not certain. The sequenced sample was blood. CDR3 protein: CASYRNRGSYNEQFF. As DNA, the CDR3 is TGCGCCAGCTATCGAAACCGTGGCTCCTACAATGAGCAGTTCTTC. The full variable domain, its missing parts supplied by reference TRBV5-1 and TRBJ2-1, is KAGVTQTPRYLIKTRGQQVTLSCSPISGHRSVSWYQQTPGQGLQFLFEYFSETQRNKGNFPGRFSGRQFSNSRSEMNVSTLELGDSALYLCASYRNRGSYNEQFFGPGTRLTVL.